A selection of T cell receptor beta chains follows, all from one sample in a study of T cell responses to AZD1222 COVID-19 vaccine. The table came from immunoSEQ multiplex PCR; TCRdb's copy has only in-frame clones and leaves some out. The profile shows about 140,000 clones, roughly 90% of them singletons. Sample: peripheral blood, taken on day 0 of AZD1222 vaccination. The source is an adult in good health. CDR3s include the opening cysteine and the closing phenylalanine or tryptophan. D genes are given only for firm matches. The listing skips clone size in some rows; elsewhere it reads once, few, many or a size class.

.,TRBV23-1,TRBD1,TRBJ2-1,TGCGCCAGCAAAGGATTGTGGGACAGGGGTTGGGATGAGCAGTTCTTC,CASKGLWDRGWDEQFF
.,TRBV11-2,.,TRBJ2-3,TGTGCCAGCAGCTTTAGGGCCAGGGCCACAGATACGCAGTATTTT,CASSFRARATDTQYF
.,TRBV7-3,.,TRBJ2-7,TGTGCCAGCAGCTTTGGGCAGGGCCAGGAGCAGTACTTC,CASSFGQGQEQYF
.,TRBV11-3,.,TRBJ2-7,TGTGCCAGCAGCCCCGGGCCCGGGAACTACGAGCAGTACTTC,CASSPGPGNYEQYF
.,TRBV3-1/TRBV3-2,TRBD2,TRBJ2-1,TGTGCCAGCAGCCAAGATTGGGGGGCCCTAGCGGGAGCCTACAATGAGCAGTTCTTC,CASSQDWGALAGAYNEQFF
.,TRBV19,TRBD2,TRBJ2-3,TGTGCCAGTAGTATCCAGCGGGGTGGGGATACGCAGTATTTT,CASSIQRGGDTQYF
few,TRBV6-4,.,TRBJ1-1,TGTGCCAGCACCTCAGACACGGTTCACACTGAAGCTTTCTTT,CASTSDTVHTEAFF
.,TRBV5-6,.,TRBJ1-2,TGTGCCAGCAGCTTAATCACACAGGCGGGTTACGCTGGCTACACCTTC,CASSLITQAGYAGYTF
.,TRBV30,TRBD2,TRBJ2-7,TGTGCCTGGAGTACAACCCGGACTAGCGGGGGCAACTCCTACGAGCAGTACTTC,CAWSTTRTSGGNSYEQYF
.,TRBV29-1,.,TRBJ1-1,TGCAGCGTTGAATGGACCCCATACACTGAAGCTTTCTTT,CSVEWTPYTEAFF
.,TRBV7-9,.,TRBJ2-3,TGTGCCAGCAGCTTAGGAGGAACAGATACGCAGTATTTT,CASSLGGTDTQYF
.,TRBV7-2,TRBD1,TRBJ2-7,TGTGCCAGCAGCTTAGGGGTTCCGGGACAGGGCTACGAGCAGTACTTC,CASSLGVPGQGYEQYF
.,TRBV28,.,TRBJ1-2,TGTGCCAGCAGCCGGCCGGGACGGTGGGAATATGGCTACACCTTC,CASSRPGRWEYGYTF
.,TRBV6-2/TRBV6-3,.,TRBJ1-5,TGTGCCAGCAGTTACGTCCCCACGGTCAATCAGCCCCAGCATTTT,CASSYVPTVNQPQHF
.,TRBV4-1,TRBD2,TRBJ2-7,TGCGCCAGCAGCCCCCACCAAATGACTAGCGGGTACTACGAGCAGTACTTC,CASSPHQMTSGYYEQYF
.,TRBV3-1/TRBV3-2,.,TRBJ2-5,TGTGCCAGCAGCCAATGGCTCCGGGACTCCGTTTTGACCCAGTACTTC,CASSQWLRDSVLTQYF
.,TRBV28,.,TRBJ2-7,TGTGCCAGCAGTTTGGGGGACGCATCCTACGAGCAGTACTTC,CASSLGDASYEQYF
.,TRBV9,.,TRBJ2-5,TGTGCCAGCAGCGTATCTGGGGGTGGAGAGACCCAGTACTTC,CASSVSGGGETQYF
.,TRBV7-2,TRBD1,TRBJ1-2,TGTGCCAGCAGTCCCGACAGGGGATATGGCTACACCTTC,CASSPDRGYGYTF
.,TRBV2,.,TRBJ2-7,TGTGCCAGCGAGAAGTACGAGCAGTACTTC,CASEKYEQYF
.,TRBV4-2,.,TRBJ2-7,TGTGCCAGTGCTGACGGAGCCTACGAGCAGTACTTC,CASADGAYEQYF
.,TRBV7-9,TRBD1,TRBJ1-3,TGTGCCAGCAGCTTAGGGGACAGGGGAAACACCATATATTTT,CASSLGDRGNTIYF
.,TRBV19,.,TRBJ2-2,TGTGCCAGTTGGACGGGCAAAGGCACCGGGGAGCTGTTTTTT,CASWTGKGTGELFF
.,TRBV11-3,TRBD1,TRBJ2-7,TGTGCCAGCAGCCCCCTACCGGGACAGGGGGCATACGAGCAGTACTTC,CASSPLPGQGAYEQYF
.,TRBV4-2,.,TRBJ2-2,TGTGCCAGCAGCCGAACAGGGAGCGCCGGGGAGCTGTTTTTT,CASSRTGSAGELFF
.,TRBV5-4,TRBD1,TRBJ2-5,TGTGCCAGCAGTAAGCCGACAGGGGGTGCTGAGACCCAGTACTTC,CASSKPTGGAETQYF
.,TRBV27,.,TRBJ1-5,TGTGCCAGCAGTATTTCAGGTCATCAGCCCCAGCATTTT,CASSISGHQPQHF
.,TRBV9,TRBD1,TRBJ2-7,TGTGCCAGCAGCGCGGGACAGGGAATTACCTACGAGCAGTACTTC,CASSAGQGITYEQYF
.,TRBV3-1/TRBV3-2,.,TRBJ1-6,TGTGCCAGCAGCCTCGACTTGATCACTCGGCCCCTCCACTTT,CASSLDLITRPLHF
.,TRBV4-1,.,TRBJ1-1,TGCGCCAGCAGCCAGGACCTGGGGGGCACTGAAGCTTTCTTT,CASSQDLGGTEAFF
.,TRBV12-3/TRBV12-4,.,TRBJ1-2,TGTGCCAGCAGAACAACAGGGTCCTATGGCTACACCTTC,CASRTTGSYGYTF
.,TRBV6-2/TRBV6-3,TRBD2,TRBJ2-1,TGTGCCAGCAGTTACTCCCCCAGCGGGGGGTACAATGAGCAGTTCTTC,CASSYSPSGGYNEQFF
.,TRBV28,.,TRBJ1-5,TGTGCCAGCAGCCCGATAGCCGATTCCAATCAGCCCCAGCATTTT,CASSPIADSNQPQHF
.,TRBV4-1,.,TRBJ1-3,TGCGCCAGCAGCCAAGTAGTGCAGGCTGGAAACACCATATATTTT,CASSQVVQAGNTIYF
.,TRBV19,.,TRBJ1-3,TGTGCCAGTAGTATCGAGGGTTCCTCTGGAAACACCATATATTTT,CASSIEGSSGNTIYF
.,TRBV5-4,.,TRBJ1-6,TGTGCCAGCAGTTCCTCAGGGCCCGAAGGGTCACCCCTCCACTTT,CASSSSGPEGSPLHF
once,TRBV7-3,TRBD2,TRBJ2-1,TGTGCCAGCAGCTTTAGCGGGCTTAGCTCCTACAATGAGCAGTTCTTC,CASSFSGLSSYNEQFF
.,TRBV7-9,TRBD1,TRBJ1-6,TGTGCCAGCAGACAAGCCGGGACAGATAATTCACCCCTCCACTTT,CASRQAGTDNSPLHF
.,TRBV19,TRBD2,TRBJ2-1,TGTGCCAGTAGTCCTTCCAGCGGGAGTTTTATTGAGCAGTTCTTC,CASSPSSGSFIEQFF
.,TRBV27,.,TRBJ1-6,TGTGCCAGCAGTCCCCTTCGACAATTTTCACCCCTCCACTTT,CASSPLRQFSPLHF
.,TRBV7-2,TRBD2,TRBJ2-3,TGTGCCAGCAGCTTCGGGGGGGCCCTGGATACGCAGTATTTT,CASSFGGALDTQYF
few,TRBV20-1,TRBD1,TRBJ1-1,TGCAGTGCTAGTGGGACAGGGGACACTGAAGCTTTCTTT,CSASGTGDTEAFF
.,TRBV11-3,.,TRBJ1-2,TGTGCCAGCAGCTTAGAATTGGGGATGAACTATGGCTACACCTTC,CASSLELGMNYGYTF
.,TRBV15,.,TRBJ2-3,TGTGCCACCTTATCTTTCGGTACGCAGTATTTT,CATLSFGTQYF